A single sample is the source of the 22 T cell receptor beta chains below, sequenced in a study of Ad26.COV2.S vaccination and SARS-CoV-2 variants. The method was immunoSEQ multiplex PCR; TCRdb's version includes in-frame clones alone and lacks a portion of them. The sample has 290,000 or so clones; around 87% are singletons. Sample treatment: about 20 received Ad26.COV2.S at low or high dose, single or two shots; several received placebo; per-sample allocation not given. On day 63 after the first injection, vaccine and placebo recipients gave samples. Sequencing was performed on peripheral blood, taken in a trial of Ad26.COV2.S vaccine versus placebo. The receptor source for this set is a person aged 18-65 years who received the Ad26.COV2.S COVID-19 vaccine or a placebo.

This rearrangement joins TRBV3-1 (or the pseudogene TRBV3-2) to TRBJ2-2, with D tentatively TRBD2 (5 bases). The CDR3 length is 15 residues. V lost 1 base, J lost 2 bases, and 8 bases lay in between. The germline gives CDR1 LGHDT, CDR2 YNNKEL (reference sequence). The CDR3 loop reads CASSQVAGNTGELFF. The CDR3 DNA sequence: TGTGCCAGCAGCCAAGTTGCGGGTAACACCGGGGAGCTGTTTTTT.

The chain uses TRBV19 and TRBJ2-3; TRBD2 matches 14 bases. The length of the CDR3 is 18 residues. V was clipped by 8 bases and J by 6 bases; unmatched bases: 16. Germline V gives CDR1 LNHDA, CDR2 SQIVND (reference sequence). The CDR3 region has the DNA TGTGCCAGTGGCAACCCCCTCGGGACTAGCGGGAGTATGGATACGCAGTATTTT. It encodes CASGNPLGTSGSMDTQYF. Based on the CDR3 plus reference TRBV19 and TRBJ2-3, the full variable domain is DGGITQSPKYLFRKEGQNVTLSCEQNLNHDAMYWYRQDPGQGLRLIYYSQIVNDFQKGDIAEGYSVSREKKESFPLTVTSAQKNPTAFYLCASGNPLGTSGSMDTQYFGPGTRLTVL.

This clone has just one count. The chain uses TRBV5-4 and TRBJ1-1; perhaps TRBD1 as D (6 bases). Germline CDR1 reads SGHNT; CDR2 reads YYREEE (reference sequence). The CDR3 runs 14 residues. The ends were cut back, 0 bases at V and 11 bases at J, with 17 bases in the middle. The CDR3 DNA sequence: TGTGCCAGCAGCTTGGACAGGGAGATGGGAGATGCTTTCTTT. Translation gives CASSLDREMGDAFF.

The chain uses TRBV12-3 or TRBV12-4 and TRBJ2-1; a weak D match, TRBD1 (5 bases). Trimming left V 7 bases short and J 8 bases short, with 12 bases between. The CDR3 consists of 12 residues. CDR3 sequence: CASTRAGHEQFF. The CDR3 region has the DNA TGTGCCAGCACCAGGGCTGGGCATGAGCAGTTCTTC.

V usage is TRBV19 and J usage is TRBJ1-2; D is unclear. This CDR3 has 13 residues. The germline V and J ends were trimmed by 11 bases and 5 bases, with 18 bases remaining between them. CDR1 and CDR2 (germline): LNHDA, SQIVND (reference sequence). Written as DNA, the CDR3 is TGTGCCTCTGCCTGGACGGAAACTTATGGCTACACCTTC. It specifies CASAWTETYGYTF. Full variable domain (outside the CDR3, taken from reference TRBV19 and TRBJ1-2): DGGITQSPKYLFRKEGQNVTLSCEQNLNHDAMYWYRQDPGQGLRLIYYSQIVNDFQKGDIAEGYSVSREKKESFPLTVTSAQKNPTAFYLCASAWTETYGYTFGSGTRLTVV.

This chain joins TRBV25-1 and TRBJ1-1, with no clear D. The CDR3 is 14 residues long. Germline CDR1 reads MGHDK; CDR2 reads SYGVNS. Trimming stripped 3 bases from V and 5 bases from J, with 13 bases between. CDR3 coding DNA: TGTGCCAGCAGTGACAGTGGTGCCATAACTGAAGCTTTCTTT. Its protein is CASSDSGAITEAFF.

The chain has TRBV10-2 and TRBJ1-4; D not certain. Looked up from germline, CDR1 is WSHSY and CDR2 is SAAADI. Trimming took off 2 bases at V and 2 bases at J, with 12 bases between the two ends. The CDR3 spans 16 residues. CDR3 coding DNA: TGCGCCAGCAGTGAGAGGCGCGCATCGACTAATGAAAAACTGTTTTTT. This gives the protein CASSERRASTNEKLFF.

This sequence joins TRBV5-5 and TRBJ1-2; a possible D gene is TRBD1 (5 bases). Trimming pared 4 bases from V and 1 base from J, leaving 11 bases between. This CDR3 has 14 residues. Germline V lookup: CDR1 SGHKS, CDR2 YYEKEE (reference sequence). The CDR3 region is CASSLSRVNYGYTF. The CDR3 DNA reads TGTGCCAGCAGCCTAAGCAGGGTTAACTATGGCTACACCTTC.

This clone was seen more than once but under ten times. The rearrangement links TRBV4-2 to TRBJ2-7, with 13 nucleotides matching TRBD2. With 0 bases clipped from V and 7 bases from J, the junction kept 3 bases outside the gene matches. CDR1 and CDR2 from the germline V gene are LGHNA and YNFKEQ. The CDR3 totals 15 residues. The DNA for the CDR3 is TGTGCCAGCAGCCAAGAACTAGCGGGGGGGAAAGAGCAGTACTTC. Protein product: CASSQELAGGKEQYF.

The chain uses TRBV6-5 and TRBJ1-3, with D possibly matching TRBD1 (6 bases). V gave up 7 bases and J gave up 4 bases, with 17 bases separating them. The CDR3 contains 15 residues. The germline CDR1 and CDR2 sequences are MNHEY and SVGAGI. The CDR3 region has the DNA TGTGCCAGCACCCAAGGGGGGGCGTGGGGAAACACCATATATTTT. The encoded protein is CASTQGGAWGNTIYF.

In its sample, this clone was seen a few times. The rearrangement uses TRBV5-4 and TRBJ1-1; possibly TRBD1 for D (5 bases). The V and J ends lost 4 bases and 1 base respectively, with 5 bases between them. Germline CDR1 is SGHNT and CDR2 is YYREEE (reference sequence). The CDR3 contains 12 residues. CDR3 amino acids: CASSQGNTEAFF. DNA of the CDR3: TGTGCCAGCAGCCAGGGGAACACTGAAGCTTTCTTT.

The chain has TRBV4-3 and TRBJ2-7; 9 nucleotides align to TRBD2. CDR1 and CDR2 from the germline V gene are LGHNA and YSLEER. This CDR3 spans 17 amino acids. Germline trimming cut 0 bases from V and 2 bases from J; bases unmatched to any gene: 8. DNA for the CDR3: TGCGCCAGCAGCCAAGATCGTGGCGGGGGGGGCACCTACGAGCAGTACTTC. As protein: CASSQDRGGGGTYEQYF.

The genes are TRBV27 and TRBJ2-1; no definite D call. V dropped 7 bases and J dropped 2 bases, with 21 bases sitting between them. The CDR3 runs 17 residues. The germline V gene encodes CDR1 MNHEY and CDR2 SMNVEV (reference sequence). The CDR3 nucleotides read TGTGCCAGCAATCCGGGCTCCCCGATTAGACCCTACAATGAGCAGTTCTTC. It encodes CASNPGSPIRPYNEQFF.

Only one count was recorded for this clone. The rearrangement links TRBV27 to TRBJ1-1; 11 bases match TRBD1. Per the germline V gene, CDR1 is MNHEY and CDR2 is SMNVEV (reference sequence). The CDR3 has 17 residues. J gave up 0 bases and V 2 bases, and 5 bases lay outside the gene matches. In nucleotides, the CDR3 is TGTGCCAGCAGTTTAAGGGACAGGGGGAGGATGAACACTGAAGCTTTCTTT. This translates into CASSLRDRGRMNTEAFF.

This clone was seen more than once but under ten times. The chain has TRBV19 and TRBJ1-5, with a weak D call TRBD1 (5 bases). Trimming removed 5 bases from V and 4 bases from J, with 18 bases in between. Germline V gene sequence: CDR1 LNHDA, CDR2 SQIVND (reference sequence). The length of the CDR3 is 16 residues. The CDR3 DNA sequence: TGTGCCAGTAGTGCGGGGGGAGGGAGGATTAATCAGCCCCAGCATTTT. Translated: CASSAGGGRINQPQHF. Full variable domain (remainder filled in from reference TRBV19 and TRBJ1-5): DGGITQSPKYLFRKEGQNVTLSCEQNLNHDAMYWYRQDPGQGLRLIYYSQIVNDFQKGDIAEGYSVSREKKESFPLTVTSAQKNPTAFYLCASSAGGGRINQPQHFGDGTRLSIL.

CDR3 nucleotide sequence: TGTGCCAGCAGCGAACGGACTAGGGTCGCCTACGAGCAGTACTTC. Translation gives CASSERTRVAYEQYF. The genes are TRBV5-4 and TRBJ2-7, with 7 bases identical to TRBD2. Per the germline V gene, CDR1 is SGHNT and CDR2 is YYREEE (reference sequence). J lost 2 bases, V lost 4 bases, and 9 bases had no gene match. This CDR3 spans 15 amino acids.

CDR3 sequence reads: CASSSGPSGNTIYF. The DNA of the CDR3 is TGTGCCAGCAGCTCCGGTCCCTCTGGAAACACCATATATTTT. This rearrangement joins TRBV5-4 to TRBJ1-3; no clear D. Germline V lookup: CDR1 SGHNT, CDR2 YYREEE (reference sequence). V was pared by 3 bases and J by 0 bases, with 7 bases between. The length of the CDR3 is 14 residues.

The chain has TRBV29-1 and TRBJ1-2; 7 nucleotides align to TRBD1. The length of the CDR3 is 14 residues. Trimming at V came to 7 bases and at J to 8 bases, leaving 16 bases not matched to a gene. CDR1 and CDR2 from the germline V gene are SQVTM and ANQGSEA. For the CDR3, the DNA is TGCAGCGCCGAACCCCCCAGCAGGGGGGAGGGCTACACCTTC. It codes for CSAEPPSRGEGYTF.

This chain connects TRBV7-3 to TRBJ2-3, with a tentative D call TRBD1 (6 bases). CDR3 length: 13 amino acids. The V end was cut by 4 bases, the J end by 7 bases, with 12 bases between. Germline V gene sequence: CDR1 SGHTA, CDR2 FQGTGA. This chain's CDR3 is CASSSTTGNTQYF. The CDR3 nucleotides are TGTGCCAGCAGCTCTACGACAGGAAATACGCAGTATTTT.

This sequence joins TRBV6-2 or TRBV6-3 and TRBJ1-3; TRBD1 might be the D (5 bases). CDR1 and CDR2 (germline): MNHEY, SVGEGT. This CDR3 is built from 15 residues. Trimming removed 2 bases at V and 3 bases at J, with 11 bases between. The CDR3 sequence: CASSYTRQLGNTIYF. CDR3 nucleotide sequence: TGTGCCAGCAGTTACACCCGACAGCTTGGAAACACCATATATTTT.

CDR3 coding DNA: TGTGCCAGCAGTGACACAGGGAGTTTAGGTGGCTACACCTTC. This sequence encodes CASSDTGSLGGYTF. This chain links TRBV6-1 with TRBJ1-2, with D possibly being TRBD1 (6 bases). CDR1 MNHNS and CDR2 SASEGT come from the germline V gene. The CDR3 totals 14 residues. V shed 3 bases and J shed 7 bases, with 15 bases lying between them.

The chain carries TRBV7-9 and TRBJ2-7; D possibly corresponds to TRBD2 (6 bases). Trimming removed 5 bases at V and 5 bases at J, with 16 bases between. This CDR3 is 14 amino acids long. Germline assignment: CDR1 SEHNR and CDR2 FQNEAQ (reference sequence). The CDR3 here is CASSLGQGGNEQYF. The CDR3 coding sequence is TGTGCCAGCAGCCTGGGGCAGGGCGGGAACGAGCAGTACTTC.